This TCR beta chain came from a study of blood T cell repertoires in COVID-19. Study overall: The United States, Italy and Spain provided the acute and convalescent COVID-19 samples.

In the original workflow: Reference gene primer amplification in the assay estimated nucleated cell counts. Method: immunoSEQ multiplex PCR; TCRdb's copy keeps in-frame clones and lacks some. V and J calls and clone size are as listed in that table; D and trimming were resolved from the DNA. This table has 300,000 or so clones, about nine tenths appearing once. The V end was cut by 8 bases, the J end by 2 bases, with 12 bases between. Germline V lookup: CDR1 MRHNA, CDR2 SNTAGT. The CDR3 has 13 residues. Participant ages covered roughly 18 to 89 years across some 25 US areas. Clinical history reported by participants formed the basis on which cohorts were assigned.

The source is a woman younger than 30 who had recovered from COVID-19. The chain has TRBV6-4 and TRBJ1-2; TRBD1 might be the D (5 bases). The sequenced sample was PBMCs or T cells enriched from blood (not recorded which). The CDR3 DNA reads TGTGCCAGCGAGATGGGGCAGAACTATGGCTACACCTTC. This translates into CASEMGQNYGYTF.